This T cell receptor (beta chain) was identified during a study of radiotherapy plus CTLA-4 blockade in lung cancer (dated by TCRdb to the late 2010s). Context from the whole study: Among enrolled patients, approximately 19% had an objective response and 25% to 35% reached disease control. General findings and caveats noted by the study authors: After treatment with radiotherapy and ipilimumab, TCR clones that came from tumors expanded in the peripheral blood. The strongest predictors of response were reported to be early dynamic shifts in blood T cell clones along with a rise in serum interferon-beta following radiation.

The library came from the immunoSEQ multiplex PCR assay. In its TCRdb copy, this immuneACCESS table keeps in-frame sequences only and misses some clones. Where compared with another copy, unresolved V genes explain less than half of these, and the others have no known cause. In all, the sample holds 40,000 to 50,000 clones, and roughly 76% of those were seen once. The top ten clones comprise approximately 3.3% of the sample. Focal radiation therapy combined with CTLA-4 blockade (ipilimumab) was tested in patients with chemo-refractory metastatic non-small-cell lung cancer. Counted from cysteine to phenylalanine, this CDR3 has 12 amino acids. CDR3 DNA is the only sequence kept; it has 36 bases, read in frame from the first base. The germline ends are 7 bases apart after V is trimmed by 1 base and J by 6 bases. According to the germline V gene, CDR1 reads SGHAT and CDR2 reads FQNNGV. Worth noting for this clone: There is no known antigen for this receptor. Base qualities are not at hand, and no much larger clone is one base apart.

The sample was peripheral blood, taken from a patient treated with radiotherapy plus ipilimumab. The TCR comes from a human donor with non-small cell lung cancer who had a complete response to radiotherapy plus ipilimumab. The rearranged segments are TRBV11-2 and TRBJ2-7; the D gene is unclear. The CDR3 corresponds to CASSLGPSEQYF. The nucleotide sequence reads as follows: TGTGCCAGCAGCTTAGGGCCTTCCGAGCAGTACTTC.